The sample holds a few counts of the clone carrying this TCR beta chain. This sample was included in a study of T-cell reconstitution after alpha-beta-depleted transplantation in children. A TCRbeta library incorporating unique molecular identifiers was prepared. One entry per CDR3 protein, called by TCRdb with MiXCR from the PCR reads. The sample consists of hundreds of thousands of distinct CDR3 sequences, about 17% of them appearing once. Sample: PBMCs from the stem cell graft donor, taken from the stem cell graft. This TCR derives from a human donor who donated a stem cell graft to a child with acute lymphoblastic leukemia.

In DNA, the CDR3 is TGTGCCAGCAGCGATAAGGTTGAGCAGTTCTTC. Its translation is CASSDKVEQFF. The J gene is TRBJ2-1, the V gene TRBV7-9; D unclear. This CDR3 spans 11 amino acids. Germline CDR1 reads SEHNR; CDR2 reads FQNEAQ (reference sequence). V lost 5 bases and J lost 9, with 8 bases in between.